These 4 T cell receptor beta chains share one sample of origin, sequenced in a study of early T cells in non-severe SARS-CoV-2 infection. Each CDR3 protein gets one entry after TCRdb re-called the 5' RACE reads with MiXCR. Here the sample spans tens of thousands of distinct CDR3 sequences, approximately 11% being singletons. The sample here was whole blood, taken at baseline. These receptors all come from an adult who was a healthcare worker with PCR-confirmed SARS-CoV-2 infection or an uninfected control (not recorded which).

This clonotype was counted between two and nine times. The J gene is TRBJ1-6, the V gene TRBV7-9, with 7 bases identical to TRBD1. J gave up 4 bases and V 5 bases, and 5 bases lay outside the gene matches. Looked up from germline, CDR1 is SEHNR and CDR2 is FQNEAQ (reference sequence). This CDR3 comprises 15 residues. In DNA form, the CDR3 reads TGTGCCAGCAGCCCCCCGGGACAGTATAATTCACCCCTCCACTTT. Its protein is CASSPPGQYNSPLHF.

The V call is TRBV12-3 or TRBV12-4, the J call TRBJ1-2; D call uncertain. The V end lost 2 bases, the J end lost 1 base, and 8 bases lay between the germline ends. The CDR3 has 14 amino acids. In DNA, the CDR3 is TGTGCCAGCAGTTTATCGGTAGATAACTATGGCTACACCTTC. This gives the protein CASSLSVDNYGYTF.

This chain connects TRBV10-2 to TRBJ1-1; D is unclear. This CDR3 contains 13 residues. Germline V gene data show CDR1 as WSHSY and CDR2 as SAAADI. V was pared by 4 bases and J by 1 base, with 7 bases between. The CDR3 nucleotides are TGCGCCAGCAGTGGGATAGCGAACACTGAAGCTTTCTTT. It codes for CASSGIANTEAFF.

DNA for the CDR3: TGTGCCAGCAGCAGCCACCCTGATACGCAGTATTTT. Amino acids: CASSSHPDTQYF. The chain joins TRBV7-3 to TRBJ2-3; no clear D gene. This CDR3 comprises 12 residues. V was clipped by 5 bases and J by 6 bases, with 9 bases between them. The germline gives CDR1 SGHTA, CDR2 FQGTGA.